The 2 T cell receptor beta chains below all came from one sample that was sequenced in a study of CD8+CD57+ T cells in acquired aplastic anemia. The template for TCR beta VDJ and CDR3 sequence profiling was genomic DNA. In TCRdb, the reads were re-called with MiXCR into one record per CDR3 protein. Of roughly 120,000 distinct CDR3 sequences listed, 50% to 70% were seen once; the top ten hold about 31%. Only patients with CD8+CD57+ cell expansion on flow cytometry were chosen for sequencing. Sequencing used sorted CD4+, CD8+, or CD8+CD57+ T cells (not recorded which) from PBMCs. All receptors come from a human donor with aplastic anemia.

This clonotype was seen repeatedly, ten times or more. This sequence joins TRBV7-8 and TRBJ2-7, with D possibly TRBD1 on 7 matching bases. From germline, CDR1 is SGHVS and CDR2 FQNEAQ. This CDR3 comprises 16 residues. Trimming cost V 5 bases and J 3 bases, with 20 bases left between them. Written as DNA, the CDR3 is TGTGCCAGCAGCACGACCAGGGGGGAAAACCTCTACGAGCAGTACTTC. It codes for CASSTTRGENLYEQYF.

This sequence joins TRBV5-5 and TRBJ2-5; D may be TRBD2 (5 bases). The length of the CDR3 is 14 residues. V was shortened by 4 bases and J by 1 base, with 11 bases between the two germline ends. Germline V gene data show CDR1 as SGHKS and CDR2 as YYEKEE (reference sequence). This CDR3 reads CASSQFGSQETQYF. CDR3 sequence (DNA): TGTGCCAGCAGCCAGTTTGGGAGCCAAGAGACCCAGTACTTC.